Detailed here is one T cell receptor beta chain. Its target is not known. The data originate from a study of T cells in localized non-small cell lung cancer. Findings of the study overall: Adjacent lung was found to contain a median about 62 of the top 100 tumor clones. Greater T cell density in blood accompanied longer overall survival.

TCRdb keeps only in-frame clones here, not all; method: immunoSEQ multiplex PCR. The sample yields over 45,000 clones, about 87% seen once. Germline V gene sequence: CDR1 SGHRS, CDR2 YFSETQ. Unmatched junction bases numbered 4, after V lost 0 bases and J lost 3 bases. The length of the CDR3 is 16 residues. Sample: peripheral blood, taken before any cancer treatment. The receptor comes from a man aged 40 to 75 with stage I squamous cell lung carcinoma. The rearrangement uses TRBV5-1 and TRBJ2-1, with 9 bases fitting TRBD2. The CDR3 here is CASSLVAGGGYNEQFF. As DNA, the CDR3 is TGCGCCAGCAGCTTGGTGGCGGGAGGGGGCTACAATGAGCAGTTCTTC.